This T cell receptor beta chain was sequenced during a study of CD8 T cells in ankylosing spondylitis. The CDR3 totals 15 residues. J gave up 3 bases and V 5 bases, and 6 bases lay outside the gene matches. Per the germline V gene, CDR1 is LNHDA and CDR2 is SQIVND (reference sequence). Libraries for TCR beta were made by quantitative 5'-RACE with molecular barcodes. One entry per CDR3 protein results from TCRdb running MiXCR on the 5' RACE reads. The table shows 150,000 to 200,000 distinct CDR3 sequences, with under 14% occurring only once. The chain joins TRBV19 to TRBJ2-3; TRBD2 aligns across 9 bases. Sample: blood, either unsorted or a sorted T cell fraction (not recorded which). The sequence was obtained from a male donor with ankylosing spondylitis or in good health (not recorded which). In DNA form, the CDR3 reads TGTGCCAGTAGTTTGCTAGCGGGACGGACAGATACGCAGTATTTT. Protein sequence: CASSLLAGRTDTQYF.